This record looks at one T cell receptor (beta chain) sequence and its context. No cognate antigen has been identified for it. No qualities accompany the bases; no much larger clone lies one base away. The record originates from a study of blood T cell repertoires in COVID-19 (dated by TCRdb to about 2020). Looking at the study overall: The collaborator samples originated in the United States, Italy and Spain and spanned the acute and convalescent phases of COVID-19. The prospective study material was composed of cDNA or gDNA derived from T cells, B-cell-depleted T cells, or PBMCs. Subjects who had been exposed to COVID-19, were actively infected with it, or had recovered from it provided the deeply sampled blood TCRbeta repertoires that made up the dataset. The repertoires were released in a freely available public database intended as a resource for research on the immune response to SARS-CoV-2. The samples were drawn from two sources: the first 160 participants of the ongoing ImmuneRACE study, and over 950 subjects contributed by 6 global collaborators. Sample metadata almost always included a de-identified subject ID, COVID-19 status, age in years and sex. Where available, HLA class I and class II types were obtained from metadata supplied by the sample provider rather than from assay-based typing.

The collaborating institutions used their own protocols to collect whole blood in K2EDTA tubes. Collaborator samples were shipped for TCRbeta analysis as frozen whole blood, isolated PBMCs, or DNA extracted from either sample type. Via the germline V gene, CDR1 is SGHTA and CDR2 FQGNSA. V has 5 bases trimmed and J has 0 bases trimmed; junction bases matching no gene number 3. Inclusive of the bounding cysteine and phenylalanine, the CDR3 is 14 residues long. Only the CDR3 DNA stays, 42 bases, in frame from base 1. Study-wide conclusions, independent of this receptor: The quantity of clinical and demographic metadata differed by source and by participant and was supplied without curation.

TCRbeta CDR3 regions were amplified from genomic DNA by means of the immunoSEQ Assay, a bias-controlled multiplex PCR. Processing in the source paper ran as follows. Within the assay, amplification of reference gene primers was used to estimate how many nucleated cells each sample contained. To quantify the absolute abundance of each unique TCRbeta CDR3 rearrangement, sequence reads were collapsed and filtered. For each sample, productive Simpson clonality was calculated as the square root of Simpson's diversity index across productive rearrangements. In its TCRdb copy, this immuneACCESS table keeps in-frame sequences only and misses some clones. Where compared with another copy, unresolved V genes explain less than half of these, and the others have no known cause. D and trimming come from the DNA, and the V and J calls and clone size come from that table. Within this sample are 65,000 to 75,000 clones, with around nine tenths of them counted one time only. The ten largest clones represent 1.3% to 1.5% of the sample.

What was sequenced was peripheral blood. In this chain, TRBV7-2 is recombined with TRBJ2-7; TRBD2 aligns with 8 central bases. The receptor was isolated from a man aged 45-65 years with acute or convalescent COVID-19. In nucleotides, the sequence is TGTGCCAGCAGCCCCGGGACTAGCTCCTACGAGCAGTACTTC. Its amino acids are CASSPGTSSYEQYF.